These 20 T cell receptor beta chains originate from one sample sequenced in a study of T cell responses to AZD1222 COVID-19 vaccine. Assay used: immunoSEQ multiplex PCR; TCRdb lists only in-frame clones, some missing. This sample has 100,000 to 150,000 clones, with around 90% found just once. Source: peripheral blood, taken on day 0 of AZD1222 vaccination. The receptors come from an adult in good health.

The rearrangement uses TRBV5-1 and TRBJ2-4; TRBD1 agrees at 10 bases. V shed 0 bases and J 9 bases; nucleotides not matched to a gene: 9. Germline V CDR1 and CDR2: SGHRS, YFSETQ. This CDR3 is 16 amino acids long. The CDR3 nucleotides read TGCGCCAGCAGCTTGGTCGCGACAGGGGGCAGTATCATTCAGTACTTC. Translation: CASSLVATGGSIIQYF.

The chain is built from TRBV2 and TRBJ2-2; D gene ambiguous. Deletions cut 2 bases from V and 1 base from J, with 5 bases between. Germline CDR1 reads SNHLY; CDR2 reads FYNNEI. This CDR3 contains 14 residues. The DNA of the CDR3 is TGTGCCAGCAGTGAAAACTTGAACACCGGGGAGCTGTTTTTT. This codes for CASSENLNTGELFF.

V is TRBV6-6 and J is TRBJ2-1; 8 nucleotides match TRBD2. V lost 6 bases to trimming and J lost 2 bases; unmatched junction nucleotides: 6. CDR1 and CDR2 from the germline V gene are MNHNY and SVGAGI (reference sequence). This CDR3 contains 15 residues. CDR3 residues: CASRGGLVAYNEQFF. The CDR3, as DNA: TGTGCCAGCAGGGGGGGACTAGTTGCCTACAATGAGCAGTTCTTC.

Concerning this clone: A junction boundary mismatches the germline segment, possibly from a read error. The chain links TRBV4-1 to TRBJ1-6, with D uncertain. The CDR3 consists of 15 residues. CDR1 and CDR2 from the germline V gene are MGHRA and YSYEKL. The CDR3 DNA follows: TGCACCAGCAGCCCCCGGAGCTCCTATAATTCACCCCTCCACTTT. This sequence encodes CTSSPRSSYNSPLHF.

The CDR3 loop reads CASSEGVDTMQETQYF. As DNA, the CDR3 is TGCGCCAGCAGCGAGGGAGTCGACACAATGCAAGAGACCCAGTACTTC. The chain recombines TRBV5-1 with TRBJ2-5; maybe TRBD2 (5 bases). Germline values: CDR1 SGHRS, CDR2 YFSETQ. The CDR3 totals 16 residues. V lost 4 bases, J lost 2 bases, and 18 bases lay in between.

As concerns this clone: Other DNA sequences in the sample encode the same CDR3. This rearrangement joins TRBV18 to TRBJ2-7; 12 nucleotides agree with TRBD2. Germline values: CDR1 KGHSH, CDR2 LQKENI. With 3 bases clipped from V and 1 base from J, the junction kept 1 base outside the gene matches. The CDR3 consists of 15 residues. Written as DNA, the CDR3 is TGTGCCAGCTCACCGGGACTAGCGGGTTCCTACGAGCAGTACTTC. Protein product: CASSPGLAGSYEQYF.

On this clone itself: Within the sample, other DNA sequences also encode this same CDR3. The chain joins TRBV28 to TRBJ2-7; D may be TRBD1 (6 bases). The CDR3 consists of 12 residues. V lost 10 bases, J lost 0 bases, and 10 bases lay in between. Germline V gene data show CDR1 as MDHEN and CDR2 as SYDVKM. The CDR3 is CATKTGSYEQYF. The CDR3 nucleotides read TGTGCCACCAAGACAGGCTCCTACGAGCAGTACTTC. Variable domain in full (rest from reference TRBV28 and TRBJ2-7): DVKVTQSSRYLVKRTGEKVFLECVQDMDHENMFWYRQDPGLGLRLIYFSYDVKMKEKGDIPEGYSVSREKKERFSLILESASTNQTSMYLCATKTGSYEQYFGPGTRLTVT.

This chain joins TRBV27 and TRBJ2-1; TRBD1 is a possible D gene (6 bases). In germline, CDR1 is MNHEY, CDR2 SMNVEV (reference sequence). The CDR3 has 16 residues. V was cut by 4 bases and J by 2 bases, with 15 bases left in between. CDR3 DNA sequence: TGTGCCAGCAGTTCCGCACAGGGATTCCCCTACAATGAGCAGTTCTTC. Protein product: CASSSAQGFPYNEQFF.

V is TRBV20-1 and J is TRBJ2-5; TRBD1 might be the D (6 bases). V gave up 3 bases and J gave up 2 bases, with 10 bases separating them. Germline-derived CDR1 and CDR2 are DFQATT and SNEGSKA (reference sequence). CDR3 length equals 13 residues. In DNA, the CDR3 is TGCAGTGCTAGTACGGGACAACAAGAGACCCAGTACTTC. It translates to CSASTGQQETQYF.

The chain links TRBV5-1 to TRBJ2-1; 11 bases align to TRBD2. J gave up 2 bases and V 3 bases, and 7 bases lay outside the gene matches. The CDR3 spans 17 residues. Germline CDR1 SGHRS, CDR2 YFSETQ. The CDR3 region is CASSSYTSGGTYNEQFF. Written as DNA, the CDR3 is TGCGCCAGCAGCTCATATACTAGCGGGGGAACCTACAATGAGCAGTTCTTC.

The genes are TRBV11-2 and TRBJ2-3; TRBD1 agrees at 7 bases. The germline V gene encodes CDR1 SGHAT and CDR2 FQNNGV. The CDR3 consists of 15 residues. The junction had 3 bases not matched to a gene; V was cut back by 2 bases and J by 1 base. CDR3 nucleotides: TGTGCCAGCAGCTTATCAGGGGGAGGCACAGATACGCAGTATTTT. Translated: CASSLSGGGTDTQYF.

This chain connects TRBV28 to TRBJ2-1, with 14 bases identical to TRBD2. The germline CDR1 and CDR2 sequences are MDHEN and SYDVKM. The CDR3 contains 16 residues. V was clipped by 4 bases and J by 8 bases; unmatched bases: 7. The CDR3 DNA follows: TGTGCCAGCAGTTCCGGACTAGCGGGAGGTTTGGATGAGCAGTTCTTC. Amino acids: CASSSGLAGGLDEQFF.

This chain connects TRBV28 to TRBJ1-5, with a weak D call TRBD1 (6 bases). This CDR3 is 15 amino acids long. V shed 5 bases and J shed 3 bases, with 14 bases lying between them. CDR1 is MDHEN, CDR2 SYDVKM, per germline. DNA of the CDR3: TGTGCCAGCAGTCGTCAGGGGTCCGCCAATCAGCCCCAGCATTTT. This translates into CASSRQGSANQPQHF. Supplemented by reference TRBV28 and TRBJ1-5, the full variable domain reads DVKVTQSSRYLVKRTGEKVFLECVQDMDHENMFWYRQDPGLGLRLIYFSYDVKMKEKGDIPEGYSVSREKKERFSLILESASTNQTSMYLCASSRQGSANQPQHFGDGTRLSIL.

The chain joins TRBV10-1 to TRBJ2-1; 9 bases are a match to TRBD2. The CDR3 length is 15 residues. After removal of 5 bases from V and 3 bases from J, the junction contained 5 bases not matched to a gene. CDR1 is WNHNN and CDR2 is SYGVQD in the germline V gene (reference sequence). The CDR3 DNA reads TGCGCCAGCAGTCCAGCGGGAGGTAGCTACAATGAGCAGTTCTTC. Amino acid sequence: CASSPAGGSYNEQFF.

The chain combines TRBV5-1 with TRBJ2-2; 14 positions agree with TRBD2. J was trimmed by 4 bases and V by 4 bases; bases with no gene match: 6. CDR1 is SGHRS, CDR2 YFSETQ, per germline. CDR3 length: 17 residues. The CDR3 here is CASSPGTSGSGTGELFF. Here the CDR3 DNA reads TGCGCCAGCAGCCCCGGGACTAGCGGGAGCGGCACCGGGGAGCTGTTTTTT.

The rearrangement joins TRBV7-8 to TRBJ2-7, with a possible D match to TRBD2 (6 bases). CDR1 is SGHVS, CDR2 FQNEAQ, per germline. Deletions cut 2 bases from V and 2 bases from J, with 16 bases between. The CDR3 totals 16 residues. CDR3 nucleotides: TGTGCCAGCAGCTTAAGAGTGGCTAGCGAGCCCTACGAGCAGTACTTC. The encoded protein is CASSLRVASEPYEQYF.

J is TRBJ1-2 and V is TRBV7-2, with no clear D. V was cut by 2 bases and J by 2 bases, with 3 bases left in between. Germline values: CDR1 SGHTA, CDR2 FQGNSA. This CDR3 contains 12 residues. DNA for the CDR3: TGTGCCAGCAGCTTACGGAACTATGGCTACACCTTC. Translation gives CASSLRNYGYTF.

CDR3 sequence reads: CASSPGGDRSPLHF. In nucleotides, the CDR3 is TGTGCCAGCTCACCGGGGGGAGATAGATCACCCCTCCACTTT. This chain connects TRBV18 to TRBJ1-6, with D possibly matching TRBD1 (5 bases). V was trimmed by 3 bases and J by 10 bases, leaving 13 bases between them. The CDR3 runs 14 residues. Germline lookup yields CDR1 KGHSH and CDR2 LQKENI. Full variable domain (missing parts from reference TRBV18 and TRBJ1-6): NAGVMQNPRHLVRRRGQEARLRCSPMKGHSHVYWYRQLPEEGLKFMVYLQKENIIDESGMPKERFSAEFPKEGPSILRIQQVVRGDSAAYFCASSPGGDRSPLHFGNGTRLTVT.

The J gene is TRBJ1-1, the V gene TRBV2, with D hard to call. CDR1 is SNHLY and CDR2 is FYNNEI in the germline V gene. The CDR3 extends over 12 amino acids. V lost 7 bases, J lost 0 bases, and 6 bases lay in between. The CDR3 loop is CASTLMNTEAFF. The CDR3 DNA reads as TGTGCCAGCACTCTTATGAACACTGAAGCTTTCTTT.

This clone was recorded a few times. For the CDR3, the DNA is TGTGCCAGCAGCTCGGGTTTTGAGCAGTACTTC. Amino acids: CASSSGFEQYF. The rearrangement links TRBV7-2 to TRBJ2-7; D gene ambiguous. Germline CDR1 and CDR2: SGHTA and FQGNSA. The V gene lost 4 bases and the J gene lost 7 bases, with 8 bases spanning the gap. The CDR3 is 11 amino acids.